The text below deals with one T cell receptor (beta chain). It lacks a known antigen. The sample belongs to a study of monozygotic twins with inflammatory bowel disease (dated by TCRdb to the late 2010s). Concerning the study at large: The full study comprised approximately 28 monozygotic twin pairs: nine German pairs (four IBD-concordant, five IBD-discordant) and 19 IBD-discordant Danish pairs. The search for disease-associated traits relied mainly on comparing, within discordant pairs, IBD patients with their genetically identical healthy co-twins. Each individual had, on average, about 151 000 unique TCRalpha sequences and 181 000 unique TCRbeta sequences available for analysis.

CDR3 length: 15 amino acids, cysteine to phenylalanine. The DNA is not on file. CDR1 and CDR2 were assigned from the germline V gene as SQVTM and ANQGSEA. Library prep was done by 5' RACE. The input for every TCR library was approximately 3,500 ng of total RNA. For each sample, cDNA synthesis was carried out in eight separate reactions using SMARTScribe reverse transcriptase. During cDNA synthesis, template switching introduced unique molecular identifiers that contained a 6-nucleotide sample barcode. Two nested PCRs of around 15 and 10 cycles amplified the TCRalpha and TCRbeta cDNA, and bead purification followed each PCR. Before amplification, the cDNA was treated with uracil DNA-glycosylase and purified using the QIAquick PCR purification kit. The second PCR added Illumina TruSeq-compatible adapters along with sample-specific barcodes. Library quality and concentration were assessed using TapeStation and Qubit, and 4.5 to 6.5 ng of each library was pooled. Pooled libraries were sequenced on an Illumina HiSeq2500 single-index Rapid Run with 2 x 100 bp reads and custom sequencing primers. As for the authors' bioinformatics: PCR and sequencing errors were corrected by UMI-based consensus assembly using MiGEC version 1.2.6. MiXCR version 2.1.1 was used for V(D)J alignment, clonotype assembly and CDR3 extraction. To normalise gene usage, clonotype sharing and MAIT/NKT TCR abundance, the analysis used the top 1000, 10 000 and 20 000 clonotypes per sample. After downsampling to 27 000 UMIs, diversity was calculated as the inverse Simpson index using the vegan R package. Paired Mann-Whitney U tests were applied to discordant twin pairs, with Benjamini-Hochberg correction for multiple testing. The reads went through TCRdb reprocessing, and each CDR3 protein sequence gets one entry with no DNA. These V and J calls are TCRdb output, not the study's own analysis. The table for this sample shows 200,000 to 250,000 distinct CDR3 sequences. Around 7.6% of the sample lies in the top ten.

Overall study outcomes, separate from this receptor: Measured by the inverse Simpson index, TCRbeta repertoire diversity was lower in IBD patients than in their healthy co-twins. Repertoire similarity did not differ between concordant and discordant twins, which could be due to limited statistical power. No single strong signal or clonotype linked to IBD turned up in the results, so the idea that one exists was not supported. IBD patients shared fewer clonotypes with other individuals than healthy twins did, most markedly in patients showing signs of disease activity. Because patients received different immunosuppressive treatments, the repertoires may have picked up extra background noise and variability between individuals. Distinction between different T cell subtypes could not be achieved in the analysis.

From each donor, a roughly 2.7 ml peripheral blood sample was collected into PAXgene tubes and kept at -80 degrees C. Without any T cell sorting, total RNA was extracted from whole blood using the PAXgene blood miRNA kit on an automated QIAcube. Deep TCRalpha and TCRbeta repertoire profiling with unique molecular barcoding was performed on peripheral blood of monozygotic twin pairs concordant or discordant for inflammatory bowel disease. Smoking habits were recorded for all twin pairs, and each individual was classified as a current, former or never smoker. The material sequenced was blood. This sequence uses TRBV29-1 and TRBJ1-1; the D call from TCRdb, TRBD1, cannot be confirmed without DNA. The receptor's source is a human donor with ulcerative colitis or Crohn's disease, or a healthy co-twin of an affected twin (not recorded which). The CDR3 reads CSAGKWGLKDTEAFF.